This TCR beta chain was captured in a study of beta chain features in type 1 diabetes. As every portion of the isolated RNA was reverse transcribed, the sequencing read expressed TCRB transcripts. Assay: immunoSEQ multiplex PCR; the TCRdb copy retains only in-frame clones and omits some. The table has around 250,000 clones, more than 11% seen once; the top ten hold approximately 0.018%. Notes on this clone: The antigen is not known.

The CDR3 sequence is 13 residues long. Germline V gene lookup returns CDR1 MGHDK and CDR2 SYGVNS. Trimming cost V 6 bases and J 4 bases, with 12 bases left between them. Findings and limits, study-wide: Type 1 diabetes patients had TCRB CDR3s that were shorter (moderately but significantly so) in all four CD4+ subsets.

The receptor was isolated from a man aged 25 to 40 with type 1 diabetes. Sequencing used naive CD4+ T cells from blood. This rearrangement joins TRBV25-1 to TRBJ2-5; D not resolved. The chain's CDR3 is CASSSGHPETQYF. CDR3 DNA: TGTGCCAGCAGCTCTGGGCACCCAGAGACCCAGTACTTC.